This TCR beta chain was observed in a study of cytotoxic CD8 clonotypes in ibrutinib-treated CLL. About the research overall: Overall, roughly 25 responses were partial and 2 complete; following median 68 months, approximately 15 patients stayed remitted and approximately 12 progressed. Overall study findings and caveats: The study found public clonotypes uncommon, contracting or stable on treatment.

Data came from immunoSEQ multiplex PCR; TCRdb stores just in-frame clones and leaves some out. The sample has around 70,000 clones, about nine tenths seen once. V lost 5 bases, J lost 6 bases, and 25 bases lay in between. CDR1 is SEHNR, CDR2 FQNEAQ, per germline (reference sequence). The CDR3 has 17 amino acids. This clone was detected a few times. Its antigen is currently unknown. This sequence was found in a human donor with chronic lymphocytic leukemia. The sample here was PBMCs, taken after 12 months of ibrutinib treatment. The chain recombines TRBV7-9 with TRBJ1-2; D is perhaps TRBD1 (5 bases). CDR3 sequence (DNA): TGTGCCAGCAGCCGATCAGCCGTCAGGGTAAACCGGGATGGCTACACCTTC. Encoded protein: CASSRSAVRVNRDGYTF.